One TCR beta chain is described in this entry. The target antigen is unknown. The CDR3 length is 14 residues. J lost 4 bases, V lost 3 bases, and 5 bases had no gene match. Germline V lookup: CDR1 LGHDT, CDR2 YNNKEL (reference sequence). The record originates from a study of identical twins. Study-wide points: Models predicted too little out-of-frame TCR alpha sharing in monozygotic twins. The same donors were not followed; conclusions instead depended on cross-sectional statistical analysis.

Template switching added a universal primer binding site, and final cDNA carried unique molecular identifiers. TCRdb reprocessed the 5' RACE reads with MiXCR, giving one entry per CDR3 protein. The sample records roughly 700,000 distinct CDR3 sequences, more than 6.5% being singletons. The same data also went into a second study, on yellow fever vaccine responses in identical twins.

The receptor's source is a woman aged 18 to 35 in good health. Sequenced: PBMCs. V and J are TRBV3-1 and TRBJ1-2, with TRBD1 identical over 7 bases. DNA of the CDR3: TGTGCCAGCAGCCAGGGACAGAAGGGCTATGGCTACACCTTC. Amino acid sequence: CASSQGQKGYGYTF.